A single sample is the source of the 26 T cell receptor beta chains below, sequenced in a study of blood T cell repertoires in COVID-19. Assay: immunoSEQ multiplex PCR; the TCRdb copy retains only in-frame clones and omits some. This table holds some 270,000 clones, approximately 85% found once. The specimen was PBMCs or T cells enriched from blood (not recorded which). The receptors originated from a woman aged 45-59 years who had been exposed to COVID-19.

This clone was counted many times. V usage is TRBV28 and J usage is TRBJ2-2, with D tentatively TRBD2 (6 bases). The V and J ends lost 4 bases and 12 bases respectively, with 18 bases between them. Germline V gene lookup returns CDR1 MDHEN and CDR2 SYDVKM. This CDR3 comprises 14 residues. The CDR3 DNA sequence: TGTGCCAGCAGTTCCCCCTCAGTGGCGGGGAAGCTGTTTTTT. It codes for CASSSPSVAGKLFF.

Points on this clone: Relative to the germline gene, one junction end is altered; a read error may explain this. The chain combines TRBV18 with TRBJ1-5, with 9 bases identical to TRBD1. Germline assignment: CDR1 KGHSH and CDR2 LQKENI. CDR3 length equals 14 residues. CDR3 sequence reads: CASSLTGGKQPQHF. CDR3 bases: TGTGCCAGCTCTCTCACAGGGGGCAAACAGCCCCAGCATTTT.

The CDR3, as DNA: TGTGCCAGCTCACCCGGGACTACCCACACAGATACGCAGTATTTT. It specifies CASSPGTTHTDTQYF. This sequence joins TRBV18 and TRBJ2-3; TRBD2 aligns across 7 bases. CDR3 length: 15 amino acids. V was clipped by 3 bases and J by 2 bases; unmatched bases: 5. CDR1 KGHSH and CDR2 LQKENI come from the germline V gene.

The V and J genes are TRBV7-9 and TRBJ1-1; the match to TRBD1 covers 8 bases. The V and J ends lost 6 bases and 11 bases, in that order; junction bases with no gene match: 11. This CDR3 spans 13 amino acids. Per the germline V gene, CDR1 is SEHNR and CDR2 is FQNEAQ (reference sequence). CDR3: CASSLSGGNRAFF. The CDR3 bases are TGTGCCAGCAGTCTGTCAGGGGGCAATCGGGCTTTCTTT.

The V gene is TRBV7-2, the J gene TRBJ1-2; no reliable D call. Germline V gives CDR1 SGHTA, CDR2 FQGNSA. CDR3 size: 14 residues. V gave up 4 bases and J gave up 2 bases, with 11 bases separating them. The CDR3 sequence: CASSSVILNYGYTF. CDR3 DNA: TGTGCCAGCAGCTCCGTGATCCTAAACTATGGCTACACCTTC. The full variable domain, in which reference TRBV7-2 and TRBJ1-2 provide the parts outside the CDR3, is GAGVSQSPSNKVTEKGKDVELRCDPISGHTALYWYRQSLGQGLEFLIYFQGNSAPDKSGLPSDRFSAERTGGSVSTLTIQRTQQEDSAVYLCASSSVILNYGYTFGSGTRLTVV.

This chain joins TRBV7-8 and TRBJ2-3, with D possibly TRBD2 on 5 matching bases. Germline V lookup: CDR1 SGHVS, CDR2 FQNEAQ. The CDR3 runs to 16 residues. With 3 bases removed from V and 3 bases from J, the gap between germline ends came to 16 bases. In DNA, the CDR3 is TGTGCCAGCAGCTTCTGGAGCGGTGGGAAGACAGATACGCAGTATTTT. It translates to CASSFWSGGKTDTQYF. The complete variable domain, with remaining parts taken from reference TRBV7-8 and TRBJ2-3, reads GAGVSQSPRYKVAKRGQDVALRCDPISGHVSLFWYQQALGQGPEFLTYFQNEAQLDKSGLPSDRFFAERPEGSVSTLKIQRTQQEDSAVYLCASSFWSGGKTDTQYFGPGTRLTVL.

The chain is built from TRBV5-5 and TRBJ1-4; 7 bases fit TRBD1. V lost 0 bases to trimming and J lost 3 bases; unmatched junction nucleotides: 5. From germline, CDR1 is SGHKS and CDR2 YYEKEE (reference sequence). There are 16 residues in the CDR3. The CDR3 DNA sequence: TGTGCCAGCAGCTTGGAAGTGACAGGGCCTAATGAAAAACTGTTTTTT. Its translation is CASSLEVTGPNEKLFF. The variable domain in full, completed from reference TRBV5-5 and TRBJ1-4, reads DAGVTQSPTHLIKTRGQQVTLRCSPISGHKSVSWYQQVLGQGPQFIFQYYEKEERGRGNFPDRFSARQFPNYSSELNVNALLLGDSALYLCASSLEVTGPNEKLFFGSGTQLSVL.

The chain couples TRBV19 to TRBJ2-7; D unresolved. Per germline, CDR1 LNHDA and CDR2 SQIVND (reference sequence). The CDR3 has 14 residues. The V end lost 1 base, the J end lost 0 bases, and 7 bases lay between the germline ends. This CDR3 reads CASSIVHSSYEQYF. The CDR3 DNA reads TGTGCCAGTAGTATAGTGCACAGCTCCTACGAGCAGTACTTC.

The CDR3 sequence is CASSLWGGNQPQHF. The CDR3 nucleotides are TGTGCCAGCAGTTTATGGGGGGGTAATCAGCCCCAGCATTTT. V is TRBV27 and J is TRBJ1-5, with a possible D match to TRBD1 (5 bases). Trimming stripped 1 base from V and 4 bases from J, with 8 bases between. The CDR3 spans 14 residues. The germline CDR1 and CDR2 sequences are MNHEY and SMNVEV (reference sequence).

The rearrangement uses TRBV9 and TRBJ1-1; a weak D match, TRBD1 (6 bases). Germline CDR1 is SGDLS and CDR2 is YYNGEE. CDR3 length: 15 amino acids. Trimming pared 4 bases from V and 0 bases from J, leaving 13 bases between. CDR3 region: CASSFRDTMNTEAFF. The CDR3 coding sequence is TGTGCCAGCAGCTTCCGGGACACTATGAACACTGAAGCTTTCTTT.

This sequence joins TRBV11-2 and TRBJ2-3; possible D gene TRBD2, 5 bases. The CDR3 is made up of 16 amino acids. Germline assignment: CDR1 SGHAT and CDR2 FQNNGV. Trimming left V 2 bases short and J 5 bases short, with 17 bases between. The CDR3 loop is CASSLWFGTSGDTQYF. In DNA, the CDR3 is TGTGCCAGCAGCTTATGGTTCGGTACGAGCGGAGATACGCAGTATTTT.

The V call is TRBV2, the J call TRBJ1-1, with 8 bases that match TRBD1. The junction had 4 bases not matched to a gene; V was cut back by 6 bases and J by 1 base. From germline, CDR1 is SNHLY and CDR2 FYNNEI. The CDR3 spans 14 residues. Written as DNA, the CDR3 is TGTGCCAGCAGAAGGGGACAGGCGAACACTGAAGCTTTCTTT. As protein: CASRRGQANTEAFF.

This clone has just one count. This chain joins TRBV5-4 and TRBJ2-7; tentatively, D is TRBD2 (6 bases). V was trimmed by 4 bases and J by 7 bases, leaving 24 bases between them. The CDR3 loop spans 16 amino acids. CDR1 is SGHNT, CDR2 YYREEE, per germline (reference sequence). The chain's CDR3 is CASSRDSLGTLREQYF. The CDR3 region has the DNA TGTGCCAGCAGCCGGGACTCTCTCGGGACCCTTCGGGAGCAGTACTTC.

The chain is built from TRBV11-1 and TRBJ2-5; 9 bases match TRBD1. Trimming removed 5 bases from V and 2 bases from J; junction bases left unmatched: 9. CDR3 length: 16 amino acids. Germline values: CDR1 SGHAT, CDR2 FQDESV (reference sequence). The CDR3: CASSPRDRALQETQYF. CDR3 sequence (DNA): TGTGCCAGCAGCCCTCGGGACAGGGCTCTACAAGAGACCCAGTACTTC. The full variable domain, its missing parts supplied by reference TRBV11-1 and TRBJ2-5, is EAEVAQSPRYKITEKSQAVAFWCDPISGHATLYWYRQILGQGPELLVQFQDESVVDDSQLPKDRFSAERLKGVDSTLKIQPAELGDSAMYLCASSPRDRALQETQYFGPGTRLLVL.

The genes are TRBV3-1 (or the pseudogene TRBV3-2) and TRBJ1-5; the D gene is possibly TRBD1 (5 bases). Trimming cost V 2 bases and J 3 bases, with 8 bases left between them. Germline V gene data show CDR1 as LGHDT and CDR2 as YNNKEL (reference sequence). This CDR3 is 14 amino acids long. Here the CDR3 reads CASSQTGSNQPQHF. CDR3 nucleotide sequence: TGTGCCAGCAGCCAAACAGGATCCAATCAGCCCCAGCATTTT.

This chain connects TRBV15 to TRBJ2-1, with 7 bases identical to TRBD2. The CDR3 spans 17 residues. Trimming at V came to 7 bases and at J to 0 bases, leaving 12 bases not matched to a gene. Germline CDR1 is LNHNV and CDR2 is YYDKDF (reference sequence). CDR3 sequence: CATMGEMTSRSYNEQFF. CDR3 coding DNA: TGTGCCACCATGGGGGAGATGACTAGCCGCTCCTACAATGAGCAGTTCTTC. The complete variable domain, with remaining parts taken from reference TRBV15 and TRBJ2-1, reads DAMVIQNPRYQVTQFGKPVTLSCSQTLNHNVMYWYQQKSSQAPKLLFHYYDKDFNNEADTPDNFQSRRPNTSFCFLDIRSPGLGDTAMYLCATMGEMTSRSYNEQFFGPGTRLTVL.

The J gene is TRBJ1-1, the V gene TRBV19, with 9 bases identical to TRBD1. Germline assignment: CDR1 LNHDA and CDR2 SQIVND (reference sequence). The V segment lost 5 bases and the J segment 4 bases; nucleotides outside the gene matches: 2. The CDR3 totals 13 residues. The CDR3 here is CASSQGQGTEAFF. The CDR3 DNA reads TGTGCCAGTAGTCAGGGACAGGGCACTGAAGCTTTCTTT.

This clone was recorded only once. J is TRBJ2-1 and V is TRBV11-2; D possibly corresponds to TRBD2 (5 bases). CDR1 SGHAT and CDR2 FQNNGV come from the germline V gene. V was shortened by 7 bases and J by 0 bases, with 13 bases between the two germline ends. This CDR3 spans 15 amino acids. The CDR3 bases are TGTGCCAGCACCCACGGGGTTCGCTCCTACAATGAGCAGTTCTTC. It yields the protein CASTHGVRSYNEQFF.

The chain employs TRBV21-1 and TRBJ2-7; whether TRBD2, the table's D call, matches the DNA was not checked. TRBV21-1 is designated a pseudogene. The CDR3 has 20 amino acids. CDR3: CASSGLLGSSGGRSSYEQYF. The CDR3 DNA follows: TGTGCCAGCAGCGGCCTCCTAGGATCTAGCGGGGGGCGAAGCTCCTACGAGCAGTACTTC.

The chain links TRBV10-1 to TRBJ2-1; TRBD2 matches at 9 bases. CDR1 is WNHNN and CDR2 is SYGVQD in the germline V gene (reference sequence). The V and J ends lost 4 bases and 5 bases, in that order; junction bases with no gene match: 9. The CDR3 consists of 16 residues. DNA of the CDR3: TGCGCCAGCAGTGGATCCCGAGCGGGGGGCAACAATGAGCAGTTCTTC. Translated, it gives CASSGSRAGGNNEQFF.

The chain joins TRBV5-6 to TRBJ1-1, with unresolved D. CDR3 length: 12 residues. Trimming left V 2 bases short and J 10 bases short, with 12 bases between. Germline V lookup: CDR1 SGHDT, CDR2 YYEEEE. The CDR3: CASSLSGGRAFF. The DNA of the CDR3 is TGTGCCAGCAGCTTAAGTGGTGGGAGAGCTTTCTTT.

This clone came up a few times. This chain uses TRBV27 with TRBJ2-3; a weak D match, TRBD2 (5 bases). V was clipped by 5 bases and J by 3 bases, with 15 bases between them. The CDR3 length is 15 residues. CDR1 is MNHEY, CDR2 SMNVEV, per germline (reference sequence). The CDR3 sequence: CASSPAPGVTDTQYF. The CDR3 DNA reads TGTGCCAGCAGTCCCGCCCCCGGGGTTACAGATACGCAGTATTTT.

The CDR3 DNA reads TGTGCCAGTAGTACCGGACAGGCGGAGACCCAGTACTTC. Its protein product is CASSTGQAETQYF. The genes are TRBV19 and TRBJ2-5, with 7 bases that match TRBD1. This CDR3 comprises 13 residues. The germline V gene has CDR1 LNHDA and CDR2 SQIVND (reference sequence). J was trimmed by 5 bases and V by 4 bases; bases with no gene match: 4. The variable domain in full, with the rest retrieved from reference TRBV19 and TRBJ2-5, is DGGITQSPKYLFRKEGQNVTLSCEQNLNHDAMYWYRQDPGQGLRLIYYSQIVNDFQKGDIAEGYSVSREKKESFPLTVTSAQKNPTAFYLCASSTGQAETQYFGPGTRLLVL.

V usage is TRBV4-2 and J usage is TRBJ2-1; D possibly corresponds to TRBD2 (5 bases). This CDR3 has 16 residues. Trimming took off 0 bases at V and 3 bases at J, with 12 bases between the two ends. CDR1 LGHNA and CDR2 YNFKEQ come from the germline V gene. The CDR3 sequence: CASSQDLTSGYNEQFF. The CDR3 DNA reads as TGTGCCAGCAGCCAAGATTTAACCAGCGGCTACAATGAGCAGTTCTTC.

The CDR3 coding sequence is TGTGCCAGCAGTGCTCGACAGAACAATGAGCAGTTCTTC. Translating it yields CASSARQNNEQFF. V usage is TRBV6-4 and J usage is TRBJ2-1, with a tentative D call TRBD1 (5 bases). The CDR3 length is 13 residues. Germline-derived CDR1 and CDR2 are MRHNA and SNTAGT. The ends were cut back, 4 bases at V and 5 bases at J, with 9 bases in the middle.

J is TRBJ1-4 and V is TRBV20-1; possible D gene TRBD1, 5 bases. From germline, CDR1 is DFQATT and CDR2 SNEGSKA (reference sequence). V lost 3 bases and J 5 bases, leaving 13 bases between the germline ends. The CDR3 is 14 residues long. The CDR3 sequence: CSASVTGVNEKLFF. The CDR3 DNA is TGCAGTGCTAGTGTGACGGGGGTGAATGAAAAACTGTTTTTT.